The T cell receptor (beta chain) described here comes from a study of T-cell reconstitution after alpha-beta-depleted transplantation in children. Unique molecular identifiers were used to barcode this TCRbeta library. TCRdb recomputed calls from the PCR reads with MiXCR, one row per CDR3 protein. This sample yields about 830,000 distinct CDR3 sequences, of which 16% are seen a single time; approximately 5% belongs to the top ten. The CDR3 extends over 16 amino acids. V shed 2 bases and J 3 bases; nucleotides not matched to a gene: 9. The germline V gene has CDR1 SGHTA and CDR2 FQGNSA. This clonotype was seen a few times. Its antigen is not identified. Whole-study findings and limits: Fresh T-cell production supplied most of the T-cell counts and diversity seen one year after transplant. The origin of alpha-beta T cells about two months after transplant was reportedly several hundred expanded graft clones. Recipient T cells and thymic progenitors that survived were the source of the high TCRbeta diversity seen at day 60 in some patients.

Sequenced material: PBMCs, mostly from graft donor cells, taken 360 days after TCRalphabeta/CD19-depleted stem cell transplant. The V and J genes are TRBV7-2 and TRBJ2-7, with 8 bases matching TRBD2. This sequence originates from a male patient younger than 18 who had a stem cell transplant for acute lymphoblastic leukemia, so the T cells may come from the graft donor. The CDR3 DNA follows: TGTGCCAGCAGCTTAATTCCCCGGGAGGGCCTCTACGAGCAGTACTTC. Amino acid sequence: CASSLIPREGLYEQYF.